This T cell receptor beta chain was observed in a study of T cell responses to AZD1222 COVID-19 vaccine. Study outcomes and limitations: Recipients of two AZD1222 doses showed rising Spike-specific TCR breadth and depth. Donors were mostly white British, more females; clonal diversity possibly underestimated. Sampled repertoires all dated from after the peak T cell response.

Details on this clone: No antigen is known for it.

Libraries were prepared by immunoSEQ multiplex PCR; TCRdb keeps only in-frame clonotypes and omits some of them. The sample has more than 120,000 clones; roughly 91% are singletons. In germline, CDR1 is SGHRS, CDR2 YFSETQ. Unmatched junction bases numbered 5, after V lost 4 bases and J lost 7 bases. The CDR3 contains 14 residues. This chain connects TRBV5-1 to TRBJ1-6, with TRBD1 identical over 7 bases. The TCR was taken from an adult in good health. The sequencing here drew on peripheral blood, taken on day 0 of AZD1222 vaccination. CDR3 region: CASSGGGANSPLHF. CDR3 sequence (DNA): TGCGCCAGCAGCGGAGGGGGCGCGAATTCACCCCTCCACTTT.